Each of the 25 T cell receptor beta chains below was sequenced from the same sample in a study of blood T cell repertoires in COVID-19. Produced via immunoSEQ multiplex PCR; TCRdb's table is partial and in-frame only. The sample includes about 160,000 clones, 79% seen only once; the top ten take approximately 7.7%. Sequencing used peripheral blood. These receptors all come from a woman aged 55 to 70 with COVID-19, enrolled during active disease.

The rearrangement joins TRBV6-5 to TRBJ2-3, with 9 nucleotides matching TRBD2. From germline, CDR1 is MNHEY and CDR2 SVGAGI. With V trimmed by 5 bases and J by 5 bases, 5 bases remained unmatched. CDR3 size: 14 residues. CDR3 sequence (DNA): TGTGCCAGCAGTCGACGGACTAGCGAAGATACGCAGTATTTT. This codes for CASSRRTSEDTQYF.

The chain carries TRBV3-1 (or the pseudogene TRBV3-2) and TRBJ2-5; 12 nucleotides line up with TRBD2. This CDR3 is 17 amino acids long. Germline loops: CDR1 LGHDT, CDR2 YNNKEL (reference sequence). The V segment lost 4 bases and the J segment 2 bases; nucleotides outside the gene matches: 8. The CDR3 DNA reads as TGTGCCAGCAGCCTATTGACTAGCGGGGGCTTACAAGAGACCCAGTACTTC. It is translated as CASSLLTSGGLQETQYF.

The J gene is TRBJ1-4, the V gene TRBV7-9; 7 nucleotides agree with TRBD1. The ends lost 5 bases at V and 6 bases at J; junction bases unmatched: 9. Per germline, CDR1 SEHNR and CDR2 FQNEAQ (reference sequence). The length of the CDR3 is 15 residues. CDR3 region: CASSIPWTGHEKLFF. Written as DNA, the CDR3 is TGTGCCAGCAGCATACCCTGGACAGGCCATGAAAAACTGTTTTTT.

V gene TRBV28 combines with J gene TRBJ2-2; weak D call: TRBD2 (5 bases). V lost 8 bases and J 1 base, leaving 8 bases between the germline ends. This CDR3 is built from 13 residues. Germline V gives CDR1 MDHEN, CDR2 SYDVKM. CDR3 nucleotides: TGTGCCAGCCGGGATAAGAACACCGGGGAGCTGTTTTTT. This codes for CASRDKNTGELFF.

V gene TRBV28 combines with J gene TRBJ1-1, with 7 bases fitting TRBD1. The CDR3 runs to 14 residues. The germline CDR1 and CDR2 sequences are MDHEN and SYDVKM. V was clipped by 5 bases and J by 5 bases; unmatched bases: 8. As DNA, the CDR3 is TGTGCCAGCAGTACCCCGGGACAGTTAACTGAAGCTTTCTTT. It is translated as CASSTPGQLTEAFF.

This chain connects TRBV2 to TRBJ1-3; D perhaps matches TRBD1 (5 bases). The CDR3 spans 13 residues. Trimming stripped 5 bases from V and 2 bases from J, with 7 bases between. The germline CDR1 and CDR2 sequences are SNHLY and FYNNEI. The chain's CDR3 is CASSPGAGNTIYF. The CDR3, as DNA: TGTGCCAGCAGTCCGGGGGCTGGAAACACCATATATTTT.

The chain employs TRBV7-2 and TRBJ2-2; D not certain. Trimming took off 11 bases at V and 3 bases at J, with 13 bases between the two ends. This CDR3 spans 13 amino acids. Germline CDR1 reads SGHTA; CDR2 reads FQGNSA. The CDR3 bases are TGTGCCTCAGCAGCGTGGTACACCGGGGAGCTGTTTTTT. It translates to CASAAWYTGELFF.

This chain joins TRBV29-1 and TRBJ2-2; TRBD2 matches 7 bases. This CDR3 has 16 residues. The germline CDR1 and CDR2 sequences are SQVTM and ANQGSEA. V dropped 1 base and J dropped 1; count of bases not matched to a gene: 6. The CDR3 spells CSVEGGAGLNTGELFF. The CDR3 bases are TGCAGCGTTGAAGGGGGAGCGGGACTGAACACCGGGGAGCTGTTTTTT.

The chain uses TRBV10-1 and TRBJ2-2; 7 nucleotides line up with TRBD2. There are 18 residues in the CDR3. Germline V CDR1 and CDR2: WNHNN, SYGVQD (reference sequence). V lost 1 base to trimming and J lost 5 bases; unmatched junction nucleotides: 13. CDR3 loop: CASSEFPPGRDSTGELFF. DNA of the CDR3: TGCGCCAGCAGTGAGTTCCCCCCGGGGAGGGACTCAACCGGGGAGCTGTTTTTT.

This rearrangement joins TRBV5-5 to TRBJ2-7, with a possible D match to TRBD1 (5 bases). Trimming cost V 2 bases and J 0 bases, with 12 bases left between them. The CDR3 totals 15 residues. CDR1 and CDR2 (germline): SGHKS, YYEKEE (reference sequence). The CDR3 DNA is TGTGCCAGCAGCTTTAGGGGAAGTAGCTCCTACGAGCAGTACGTC. Amino acids: CASSFRGSSSYEQYV.

This clone was seen a single time. The rearrangement links TRBV19 to TRBJ1-2; 8 bases are a match to TRBD1. The CDR3 runs 13 residues. Unmatched junction bases numbered 3, after V lost 5 bases and J lost 4 bases. The germline gives CDR1 LNHDA, CDR2 SQIVND (reference sequence). The CDR3 region is CASSPTGAYGYTF. DNA for the CDR3: TGTGCCAGTAGTCCGACAGGGGCCTATGGCTACACCTTC.

The chain recombines TRBV21-1 with TRBJ2-1; the DNA was not compared with TRBD2, the D call given in the table. TRBV21-1 is a pseudogene. This CDR3 region has 16 residues. CDR3 region: CASAKTLAGDPDEQFF. CDR3 nucleotides: TGTGCCAGCGCTAAGACACTAGCGGGAGACCCCGATGAGCAGTTCTTC.

The chain combines TRBV7-3 with TRBJ2-3; D call uncertain. V lost 1 base and J 2 bases, leaving 7 bases between the germline ends. The CDR3 has 14 amino acids. Germline V gene sequence: CDR1 SGHTA, CDR2 FQGTGA. In nucleotides, the CDR3 is TGTGCCAGCAGCTTAAATCCTACCACAGATACGCAGTATTTT. Translating gives CASSLNPTTDTQYF.

V usage is TRBV19 and J usage is TRBJ1-5; D might be TRBD1 (6 bases). CDR1 is LNHDA, CDR2 SQIVND, per germline (reference sequence). V was shortened by 5 bases and J by 0 bases, with 20 bases between the two germline ends. CDR3 length: 18 residues. CDR3 DNA: TGTGCCAGTAGTCTCGCGACAGGCGGGGGGTATAGCAATCAGCCCCAGCATTTT. Residues: CASSLATGGGYSNQPQHF.

The chain combines TRBV5-4 with TRBJ2-5, with D possibly matching TRBD2 (6 bases). Germline CDR1 is SGHNT and CDR2 is YYREEE (reference sequence). Trimming cost V 0 bases and J 5 bases, with 17 bases left between them. The CDR3 covers 16 residues. The CDR3 nucleotides are TGTGCCAGCAGCTTGGTTAGGTCGGGAGTCGGGGAGACCCAGTACTTC. Translated: CASSLVRSGVGETQYF.

The CDR3 region is CASSPRGAEAFF. CDR3 bases: TGCGCCAGCAGCCCTCGCGGCGCTGAAGCTTTCTTT. This chain links TRBV5-1 with TRBJ1-1; D uncertain. Germline CDR1 reads SGHRS; CDR2 reads YFSETQ. The CDR3 length is 12 residues. V was cut by 4 bases and J by 6 bases, with 10 bases left in between.

The chain recombines TRBV28 with TRBJ1-2; D perhaps matches TRBD1 (5 bases). The CDR3 is made up of 14 amino acids. Per the germline V gene, CDR1 is MDHEN and CDR2 is SYDVKM. Trimming took 8 bases from V and 6 from J, leaving 19 bases between them. The CDR3 here is CASRNGGGIDGYTF. The CDR3 DNA reads TGTGCCAGCCGAAATGGGGGGGGAATTGATGGCTACACCTTC.

The chain combines TRBV5-4 with TRBJ2-5, with 9 nucleotides matching TRBD2. CDR1 SGHNT and CDR2 YYREEE come from the germline V gene (reference sequence). V lost 1 base, J lost 5 bases, and 9 bases stayed unmatched. The CDR3 spans 16 residues. CDR3 residues: CASSLRRGGRVETQYF. DNA of the CDR3: TGTGCCAGCAGCTTGCGGCGGGGGGGCCGGGTGGAGACCCAGTACTTC.

This chain joins TRBV13 and TRBJ1-2; 7 bases map to TRBD1. J gave up 4 bases and V 2 bases, and 1 base lay outside the gene matches. Germline CDR1 reads PRHDT; CDR2 reads FYEKMQ (reference sequence). This CDR3 comprises 13 residues. The CDR3 DNA sequence: TGTGCCAGCAGCTTAAGGGGGCCCTATGGCTACACCTTC. It yields the protein CASSLRGPYGYTF.

The chain joins TRBV19 to TRBJ2-1; 12 nucleotides line up with TRBD2. V was pared by 6 bases and J by 8 bases, with 5 bases of the junction left unmatched. The CDR3 contains 14 residues. Germline V gene sequence: CDR1 LNHDA, CDR2 SQIVND (reference sequence). The CDR3 DNA reads as TGTGCCAGTAGACTAGCGGGAGGCCTCTATGAGCAGTTCTTC. It codes for CASRLAGGLYEQFF.

The chain uses TRBV20-1 and TRBJ1-1; 7 bases agree with TRBD1. Germline assignment: CDR1 DFQATT and CDR2 SNEGSKA (reference sequence). Trimming removed 4 bases from V and 4 bases from J; junction bases left unmatched: 6. This CDR3 spans 13 amino acids. The CDR3 region is CSATETGSTEAFF. The DNA for the CDR3 is TGCAGTGCTACTGAGACAGGGAGCACTGAAGCTTTCTTT.

J is TRBJ2-5 and V is TRBV24-1; the D is unclear. Germline V gives CDR1 KGHDR, CDR2 SFDVKD. This CDR3 region has 14 residues. Trimming removed 3 bases from V and 5 bases from J, with 12 bases in between. This CDR3 is CATSDPSTVETQYF. In DNA, the CDR3 is TGTGCCACCAGTGATCCCTCCACGGTTGAGACCCAGTACTTC.

V usage is TRBV5-6 and J usage is TRBJ2-4; the match to TRBD1 covers 9 bases. The CDR3 consists of 16 residues. The germline V gene has CDR1 SGHDT and CDR2 YYEEEE. Germline trimming cut 4 bases from V and 2 bases from J; bases unmatched to any gene: 7. The chain's CDR3 is CASSGEQGAPKNIQYF. The DNA of the CDR3 is TGTGCCAGCAGCGGTGAACAGGGGGCCCCCAAAAACATTCAGTACTTC. The full variable domain, its missing parts supplied by reference TRBV5-6 and TRBJ2-4, is DAGVTQSPTHLIKTRGQQVTLRCSPKSGHDTVSWYQQALGQGPQFIFQYYEEEERQRGNFPDRFSGHQFPNYSSELNVNALLLGDSALYLCASSGEQGAPKNIQYFGAGTRLSVL.

In this sample, this clone turned up a few times. The V and J genes are TRBV28 and TRBJ1-4, with TRBD1 identical over 8 bases. Trimming removed 7 bases from V and 7 bases from J; junction bases left unmatched: 11. Germline V gene lookup returns CDR1 MDHEN and CDR2 SYDVKM. This CDR3 is 15 amino acids long. The CDR3 sequence: CASIASGGAGEKLFF. For the CDR3, the DNA is TGTGCCAGCATTGCCTCAGGGGGCGCGGGTGAAAAACTGTTTTTT.

This chain links TRBV27 with TRBJ2-2, with TRBD2 matching 10 bases. Germline CDR1 is MNHEY and CDR2 is SMNVEV (reference sequence). V was clipped by 11 bases and J by 5 bases; unmatched bases: 11. CDR3 length: 15 residues. In DNA form, the CDR3 reads TGTGCCTCCAGGGCCAGCGGGAGGGTAACCGGGGAGCTGTTTTTT. Translating it yields CASRASGRVTGELFF.